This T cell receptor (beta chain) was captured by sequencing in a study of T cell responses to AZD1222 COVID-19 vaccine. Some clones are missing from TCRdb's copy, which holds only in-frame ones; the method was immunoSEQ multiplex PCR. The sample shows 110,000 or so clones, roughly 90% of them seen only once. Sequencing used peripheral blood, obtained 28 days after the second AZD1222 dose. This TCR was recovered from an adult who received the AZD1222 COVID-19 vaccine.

CDR3 sequence reads: CASTGTYSNQPQHF. The CDR3 region has the DNA TGTGCCAGTACAGGGACTTATAGCAATCAGCCCCAGCATTTT. This sequence joins TRBV19 and TRBJ1-5, with D perhaps TRBD1 (5 bases). Trimming took 7 bases from V and 0 from J, leaving 10 bases between them. Germline CDR1 is LNHDA and CDR2 is SQIVND (reference sequence). The CDR3 spans 14 residues. Supplemented by reference TRBV19 and TRBJ1-5, the full variable domain reads DGGITQSPKYLFRKEGQNVTLSCEQNLNHDAMYWYRQDPGQGLRLIYYSQIVNDFQKGDIAEGYSVSREKKESFPLTVTSAQKNPTAFYLCASTGTYSNQPQHFGDGTRLSIL.